This TCR beta chain was documented in a study of blood T cells in healthy people across ages. Through a sample-barcoded 5' primer and a J-beta primer mix, a second PCR was run for roughly 6 to 11 cycles. CDR3-containing paired-end reads numbered at least 2.5 million in each sample. MiXCR, applied by TCRdb to the 5' RACE reads, yields one record per CDR3 protein. Of about 840,000 distinct CDR3 sequences listed, about 27% are singletons. Donors ranged from about 6 to 95 years old and were healthy Caucasians in Russia. The CDR3 sequence is 16 residues long. Per germline, CDR1 SGHTA and CDR2 FQGNSA. Trimming removed 2 bases at V and 10 bases at J, with 22 bases between. These same records also appear under a second study, on T cells of mothers and their children. That source adds: Nine systemically healthy Caucasian donors: three mothers, six children. Extraction yielded RNA that went, in full, into cDNA synthesis at about 1.5 ug per 15 ul.

The chain is built from TRBV7-2 and TRBJ2-3; D is possibly TRBD2 (7 bases). The sequencing input was blood. The receptor was isolated from a woman between 40 and 55 years old in good health. CDR3 residues: CASSLIGGGGEDAQYF. As DNA, the CDR3 is TGTGCCAGCAGCTTAATCGGGGGCGGGGGAGAGGATGCGCAGTATTTT.